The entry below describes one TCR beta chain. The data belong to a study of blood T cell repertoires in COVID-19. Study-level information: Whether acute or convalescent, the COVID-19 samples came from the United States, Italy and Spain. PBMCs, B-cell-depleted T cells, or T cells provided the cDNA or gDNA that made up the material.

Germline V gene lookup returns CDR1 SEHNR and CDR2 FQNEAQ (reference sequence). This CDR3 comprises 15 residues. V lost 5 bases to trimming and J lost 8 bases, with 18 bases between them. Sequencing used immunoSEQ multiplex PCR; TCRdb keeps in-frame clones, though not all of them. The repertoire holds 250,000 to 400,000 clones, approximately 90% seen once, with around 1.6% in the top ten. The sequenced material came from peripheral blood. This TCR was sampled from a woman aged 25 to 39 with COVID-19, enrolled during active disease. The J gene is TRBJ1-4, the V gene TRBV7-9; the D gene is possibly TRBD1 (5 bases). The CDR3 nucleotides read TGTGCCAGCAGCCCAAAACCAGGGATGGGGGAAAAACTGTTTTTT. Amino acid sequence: CASSPKPGMGEKLFF.